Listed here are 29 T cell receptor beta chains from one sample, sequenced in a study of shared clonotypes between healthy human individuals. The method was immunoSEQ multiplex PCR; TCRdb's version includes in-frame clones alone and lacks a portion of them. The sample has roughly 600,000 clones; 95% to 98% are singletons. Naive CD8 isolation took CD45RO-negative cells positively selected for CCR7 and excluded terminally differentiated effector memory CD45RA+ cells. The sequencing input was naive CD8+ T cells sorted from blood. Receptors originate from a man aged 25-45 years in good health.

Written as DNA, the CDR3 is TGTGCCAGCAGTTACTCAGGGGTACGCCACGAGCAGTACTTC. It specifies CASSYSGVRHEQYF. J is TRBJ2-7 and V is TRBV6-5; D is perhaps TRBD1 (5 bases). CDR1 and CDR2 (germline): MNHEY, SVGAGI. Trimming took 0 bases from V and 5 from J, leaving 11 bases between them. The CDR3 is 14 residues long.

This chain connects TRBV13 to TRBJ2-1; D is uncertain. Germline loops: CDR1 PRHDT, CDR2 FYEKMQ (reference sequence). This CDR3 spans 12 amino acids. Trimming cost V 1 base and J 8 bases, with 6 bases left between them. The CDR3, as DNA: TGTGCCAGCAGCTTAGCCGGGTATGAGCAGTTCTTC. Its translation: CASSLAGYEQFF.

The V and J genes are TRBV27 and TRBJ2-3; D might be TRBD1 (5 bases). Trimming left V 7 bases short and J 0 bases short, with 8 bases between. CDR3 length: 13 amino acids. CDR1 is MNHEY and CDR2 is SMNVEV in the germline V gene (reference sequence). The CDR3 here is CASKGHSTDTQYF. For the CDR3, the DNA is TGTGCCAGCAAAGGACATAGCACAGATACGCAGTATTTT.

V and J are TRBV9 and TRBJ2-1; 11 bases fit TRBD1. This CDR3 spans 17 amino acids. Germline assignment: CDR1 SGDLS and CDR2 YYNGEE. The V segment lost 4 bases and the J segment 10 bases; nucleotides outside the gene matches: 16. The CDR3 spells CASSIPSRTGGLREQFF. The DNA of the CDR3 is TGTGCCAGCAGCATTCCCTCGAGGACAGGGGGCTTGAGGGAGCAGTTCTTC.

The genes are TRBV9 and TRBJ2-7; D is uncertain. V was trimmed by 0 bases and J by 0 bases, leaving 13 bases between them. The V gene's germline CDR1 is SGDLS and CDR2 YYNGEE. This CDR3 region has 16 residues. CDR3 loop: CASSVAPSQYSYEQYF. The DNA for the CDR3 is TGTGCCAGCAGCGTAGCACCCAGTCAATACTCCTACGAGCAGTACTTC.

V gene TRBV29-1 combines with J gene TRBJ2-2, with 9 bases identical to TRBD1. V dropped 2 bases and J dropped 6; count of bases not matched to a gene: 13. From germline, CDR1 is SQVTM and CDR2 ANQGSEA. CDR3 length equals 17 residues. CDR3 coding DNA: TGCAGCGTTGAATTTGCCCGGACAGGGGTTTACGCCGGGGAGCTGTTTTTT. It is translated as CSVEFARTGVYAGELFF.

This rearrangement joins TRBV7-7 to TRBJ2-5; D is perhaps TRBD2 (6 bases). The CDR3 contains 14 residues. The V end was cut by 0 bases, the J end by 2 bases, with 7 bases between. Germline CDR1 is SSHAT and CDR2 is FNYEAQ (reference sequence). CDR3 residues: CASSLAGLQETQYF. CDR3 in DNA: TGTGCCAGCAGCTTAGCGGGACTTCAAGAGACCCAGTACTTC.

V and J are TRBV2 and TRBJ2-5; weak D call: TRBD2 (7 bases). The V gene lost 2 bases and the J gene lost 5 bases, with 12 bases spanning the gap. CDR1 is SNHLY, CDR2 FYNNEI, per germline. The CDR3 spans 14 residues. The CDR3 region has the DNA TGTGCCAGCAGTGAAATAGGGGGGGACGAGACCCAGTACTTC. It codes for CASSEIGGDETQYF.

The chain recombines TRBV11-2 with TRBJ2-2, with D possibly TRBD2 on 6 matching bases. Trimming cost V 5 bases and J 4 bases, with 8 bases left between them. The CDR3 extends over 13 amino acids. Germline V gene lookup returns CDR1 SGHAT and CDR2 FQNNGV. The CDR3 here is CASSGGITGELFF. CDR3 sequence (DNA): TGTGCCAGCAGCGGCGGGATCACCGGGGAGCTGTTTTTT.

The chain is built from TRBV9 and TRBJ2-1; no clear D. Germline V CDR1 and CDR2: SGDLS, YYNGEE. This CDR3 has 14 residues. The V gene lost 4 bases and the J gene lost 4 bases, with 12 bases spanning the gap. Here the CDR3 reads CASSQSMGYNEQFF. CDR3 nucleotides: TGTGCCAGCAGCCAATCTATGGGGTACAATGAGCAGTTCTTC. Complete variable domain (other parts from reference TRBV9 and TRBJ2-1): DSGVTQTPKHLITATGQRVTLRCSPRSGDLSVYWYQQSLDQGLQFLIQYYNGEERAKGNILERFSAQQFPDLHSELNLSSLELGDSALYFCASSQSMGYNEQFFGPGTRLTVL.

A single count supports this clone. The CDR3 here is CASSLRGRDTDTQYF. The DNA for the CDR3 is TGTGCCAGCAGCTTACGCGGGAGGGATACAGATACGCAGTATTTT. The chain combines TRBV7-6 with TRBJ2-3, with TRBD2 matching 9 bases. CDR1 is SGHVS and CDR2 is FNYEAQ in the germline V gene. The junction had 3 bases not matched to a gene; V was cut back by 2 bases and J by 3 bases. This CDR3 comprises 15 residues.

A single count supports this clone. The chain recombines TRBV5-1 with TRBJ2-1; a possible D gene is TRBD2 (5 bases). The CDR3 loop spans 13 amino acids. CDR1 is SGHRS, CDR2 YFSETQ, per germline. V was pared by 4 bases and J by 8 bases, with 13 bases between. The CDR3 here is CASSRTLAYEQFF. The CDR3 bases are TGCGCCAGCAGCCGCACGTTAGCGTATGAGCAGTTCTTC.

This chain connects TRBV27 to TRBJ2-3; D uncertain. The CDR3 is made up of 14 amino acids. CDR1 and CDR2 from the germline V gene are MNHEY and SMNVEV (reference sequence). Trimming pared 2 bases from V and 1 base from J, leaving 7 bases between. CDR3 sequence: CASSLALGTDTQYF. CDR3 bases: TGTGCCAGCAGTTTAGCGCTTGGCACAGATACGCAGTATTTT.

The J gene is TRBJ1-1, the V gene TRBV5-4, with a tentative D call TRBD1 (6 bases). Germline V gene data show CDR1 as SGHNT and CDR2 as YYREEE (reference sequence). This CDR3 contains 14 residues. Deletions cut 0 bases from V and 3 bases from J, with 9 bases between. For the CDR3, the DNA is TGTGCCAGCAGCTTGGAGGGGGGCGACACTGAAGCTTTCTTT. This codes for CASSLEGGDTEAFF.

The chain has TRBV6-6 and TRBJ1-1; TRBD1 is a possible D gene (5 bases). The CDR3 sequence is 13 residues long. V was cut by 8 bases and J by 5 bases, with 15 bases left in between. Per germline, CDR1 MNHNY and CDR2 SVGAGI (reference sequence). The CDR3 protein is CASGEGRGTEAFF. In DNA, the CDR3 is TGTGCCAGCGGGGAGGGGCGCGGTACTGAAGCTTTCTTT.

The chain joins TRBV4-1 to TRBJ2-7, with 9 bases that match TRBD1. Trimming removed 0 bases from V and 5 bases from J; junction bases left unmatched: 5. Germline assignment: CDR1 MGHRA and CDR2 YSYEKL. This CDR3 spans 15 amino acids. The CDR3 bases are TGCGCCAGCAGCCAAGACGGGACAGGGATGAACGAGCAGTACTTC. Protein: CASSQDGTGMNEQYF.

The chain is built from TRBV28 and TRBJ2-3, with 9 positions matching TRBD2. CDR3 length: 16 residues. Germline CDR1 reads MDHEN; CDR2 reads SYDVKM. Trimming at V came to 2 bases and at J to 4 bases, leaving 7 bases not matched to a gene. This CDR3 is CASSLDSGRWADTQYF. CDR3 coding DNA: TGTGCCAGCAGTTTAGACAGCGGGAGGTGGGCAGATACGCAGTATTTT.

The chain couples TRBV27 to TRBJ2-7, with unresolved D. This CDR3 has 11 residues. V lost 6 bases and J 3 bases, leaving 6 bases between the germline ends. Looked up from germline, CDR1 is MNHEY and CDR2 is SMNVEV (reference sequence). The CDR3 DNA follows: TGTGCCAGCAGACGACTCTACGAGCAGTACTTC. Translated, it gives CASRRLYEQYF.

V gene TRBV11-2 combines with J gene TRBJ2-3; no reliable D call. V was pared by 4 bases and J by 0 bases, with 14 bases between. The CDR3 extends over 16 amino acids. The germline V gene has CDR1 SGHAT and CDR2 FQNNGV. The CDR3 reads CASSYKRATSTDTQYF. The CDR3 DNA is TGTGCCAGCAGCTACAAAAGGGCGACTAGCACAGATACGCAGTATTTT.

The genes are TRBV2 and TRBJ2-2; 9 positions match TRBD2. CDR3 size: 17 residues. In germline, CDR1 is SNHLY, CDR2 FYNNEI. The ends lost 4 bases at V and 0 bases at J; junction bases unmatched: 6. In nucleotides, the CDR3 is TGTGCCAGCAGTGTGGATAGCGGGGGAGCGAACACCGGGGAGCTGTTTTTT. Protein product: CASSVDSGGANTGELFF.

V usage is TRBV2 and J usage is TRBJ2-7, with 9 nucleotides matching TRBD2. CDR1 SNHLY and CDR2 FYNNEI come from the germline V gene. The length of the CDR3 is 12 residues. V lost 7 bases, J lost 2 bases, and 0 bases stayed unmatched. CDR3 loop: CASTSGTYEQYF. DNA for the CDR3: TGTGCCAGCACTAGCGGGACCTACGAGCAGTACTTC.

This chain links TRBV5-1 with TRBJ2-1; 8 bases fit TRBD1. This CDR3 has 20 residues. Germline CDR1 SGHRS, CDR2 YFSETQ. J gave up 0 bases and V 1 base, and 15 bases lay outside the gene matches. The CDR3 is CASSLRARQGRLSSYNEQFF. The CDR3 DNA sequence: TGCGCCAGCAGCTTGAGAGCGAGACAGGGGCGCCTCAGCTCCTACAATGAGCAGTTCTTC. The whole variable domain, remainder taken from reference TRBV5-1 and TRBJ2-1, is KAGVTQTPRYLIKTRGQQVTLSCSPISGHRSVSWYQQTPGQGLQFLFEYFSETQRNKGNFPGRFSGRQFSNSRSEMNVSTLELGDSALYLCASSLRARQGRLSSYNEQFFGPGTRLTVL.

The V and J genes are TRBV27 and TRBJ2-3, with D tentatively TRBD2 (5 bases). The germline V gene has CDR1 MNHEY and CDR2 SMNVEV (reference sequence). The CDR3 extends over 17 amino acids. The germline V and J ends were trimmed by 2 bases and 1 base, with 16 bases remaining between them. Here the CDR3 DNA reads TGTGCCAGCAGTTTAGTTCTTCGGGAAGAGGGCACAGATACGCAGTATTTT. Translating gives CASSLVLREEGTDTQYF.

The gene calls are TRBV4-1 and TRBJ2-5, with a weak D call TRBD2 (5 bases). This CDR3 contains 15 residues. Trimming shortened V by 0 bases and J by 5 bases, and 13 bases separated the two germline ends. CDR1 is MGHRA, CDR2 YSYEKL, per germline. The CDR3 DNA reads TGCGCCAGCAGCCAAGATCGGCTAGCTGGTGAGACCCAGTACTTC. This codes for CASSQDRLAGETQYF.

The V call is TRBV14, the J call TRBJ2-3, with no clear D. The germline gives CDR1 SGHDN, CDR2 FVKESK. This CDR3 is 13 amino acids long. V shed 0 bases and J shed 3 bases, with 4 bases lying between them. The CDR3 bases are TGTGCCAGCAGCCAAGATTGGACAGATACGCAGTATTTT. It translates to CASSQDWTDTQYF. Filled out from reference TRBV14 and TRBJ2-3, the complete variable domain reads EAGVTQFPSHSVIEKGQTVTLRCDPISGHDNLYWYRRVMGKEIKFLLHFVKESKQDESGMPNNRFLAERTGGTYSTLKVQPAELEDSGVYFCASSQDWTDTQYFGPGTRLTVL.

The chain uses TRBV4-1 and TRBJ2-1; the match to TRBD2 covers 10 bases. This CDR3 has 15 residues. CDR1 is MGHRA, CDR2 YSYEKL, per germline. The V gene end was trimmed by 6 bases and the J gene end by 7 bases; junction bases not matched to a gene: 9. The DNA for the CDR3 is TGCGCCAGCAGATCCGGGACTAGCGTTTTGAATGAGCAGTTCTTC. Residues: CASRSGTSVLNEQFF.

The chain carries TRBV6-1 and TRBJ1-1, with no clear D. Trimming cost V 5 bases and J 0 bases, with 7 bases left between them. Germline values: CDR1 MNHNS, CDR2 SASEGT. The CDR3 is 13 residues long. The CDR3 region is CASSLLLNTEAFF. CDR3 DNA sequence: TGTGCCAGCAGTCTGCTTTTGAACACTGAAGCTTTCTTT.

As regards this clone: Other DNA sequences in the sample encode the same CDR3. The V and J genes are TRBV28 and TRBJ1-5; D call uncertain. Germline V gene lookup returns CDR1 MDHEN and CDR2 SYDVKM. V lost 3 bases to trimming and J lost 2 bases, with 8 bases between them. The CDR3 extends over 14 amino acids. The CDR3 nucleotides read TGTGCCAGCAGTTTTCCTGGGGGCAATCAGCCCCAGCATTTT. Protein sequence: CASSFPGGNQPQHF.

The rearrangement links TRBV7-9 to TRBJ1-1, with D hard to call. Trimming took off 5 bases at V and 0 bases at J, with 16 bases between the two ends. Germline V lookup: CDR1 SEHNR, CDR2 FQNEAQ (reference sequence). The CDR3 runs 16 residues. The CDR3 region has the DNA TGTGCCAGCAGCCACCATGGGTCCGCGGTGAACACTGAAGCTTTCTTT. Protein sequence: CASSHHGSAVNTEAFF.